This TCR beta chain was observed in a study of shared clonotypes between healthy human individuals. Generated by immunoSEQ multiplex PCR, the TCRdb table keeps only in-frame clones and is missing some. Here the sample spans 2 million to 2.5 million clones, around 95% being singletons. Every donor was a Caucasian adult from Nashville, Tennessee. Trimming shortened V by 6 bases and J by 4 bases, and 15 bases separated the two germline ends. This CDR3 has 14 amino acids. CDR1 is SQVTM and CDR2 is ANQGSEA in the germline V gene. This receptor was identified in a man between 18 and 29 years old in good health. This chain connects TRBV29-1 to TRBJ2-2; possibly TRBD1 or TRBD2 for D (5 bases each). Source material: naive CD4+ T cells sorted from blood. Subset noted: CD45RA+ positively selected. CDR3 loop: CSVDTGALTGELFF. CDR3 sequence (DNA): TGCAGCGTCGACACCGGGGCCCTCACCGGGGAGCTGTTTTTT.